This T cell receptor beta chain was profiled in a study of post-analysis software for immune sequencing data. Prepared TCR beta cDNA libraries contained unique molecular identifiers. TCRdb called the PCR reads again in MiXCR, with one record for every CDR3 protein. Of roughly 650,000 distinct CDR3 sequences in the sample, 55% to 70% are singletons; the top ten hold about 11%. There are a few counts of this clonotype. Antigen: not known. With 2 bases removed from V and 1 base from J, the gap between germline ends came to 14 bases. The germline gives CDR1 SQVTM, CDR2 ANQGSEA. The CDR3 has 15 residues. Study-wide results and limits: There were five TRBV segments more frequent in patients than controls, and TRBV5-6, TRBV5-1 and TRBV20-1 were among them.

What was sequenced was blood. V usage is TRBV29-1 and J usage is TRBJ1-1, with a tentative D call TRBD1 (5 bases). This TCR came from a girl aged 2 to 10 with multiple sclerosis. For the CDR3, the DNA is TGCAGCGTTGAATTCGGTCAGGGAAGGAACACTGAAGCTTTCTTT. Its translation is CSVEFGQGRNTEAFF.